The rows below give T cell receptor beta chains drawn from one sample of a study of T cells in narcolepsy. Using immunoSEQ multiplex PCR, the repertoire was profiled, and TCRdb retains in-frame clones only, with some absent. The repertoire holds 15,000 to 20,000 clones, with around 77% as singletons. Sequencing was done on a sample of CD45RA- memory CD8+ T cells from PBMCs. The origin of the receptors is a human donor with narcolepsy. Both conserved end residues are part of each CDR3.

v_call: TRBV27
j_call: TRBJ2-5
cdr3_aa: CASSSGGVFETQYF

v_call: TRBV15
j_call: TRBJ2-1
cdr3_aa: CATRPEGEIYNEQFF

v_call: TRBV5-1
j_call: TRBJ2-5
cdr3_aa: CASSPWTSEYQETQYF

v_call: TRBV9
j_call: TRBJ2-7
cdr3_aa: CASSEASGLSYEQYF

v_call: TRBV10-1
j_call: TRBJ2-3
cdr3_aa: CASSFLAGGTDTQYF

v_call: TRBV13
j_call: TRBJ2-1
cdr3_aa: CASSSLENEQFF

v_call: TRBV27
j_call: TRBJ1-5
cdr3_aa: CASSKGGIWQPQHF

v_call: TRBV19
j_call: TRBJ1-1
cdr3_aa: CASSIVGDMNTEAFF

v_call: TRBV12-5
j_call: TRBJ1-1
cdr3_aa: CASSRAGWNTEAFF

v_call: TRBV6-1
j_call: TRBJ2-7
cdr3_aa: CASSVTTNSYEQYF

v_call: TRBV5-1
j_call: TRBJ2-1
cdr3_aa: CASSLKPAESYNEQFF

v_call: TRBV2
j_call: TRBJ2-1
cdr3_aa: CASMAGEGNEQFF

v_call: TRBV27
j_call: TRBJ2-5
cdr3_aa: CASSLIREETQYF

v_call: TRBV28
j_call: TRBJ2-3
cdr3_aa: CASSPGYSTDTQYF

v_call: TRBV27
j_call: TRBJ2-1
cdr3_aa: CASSLSGAGSYNEQFF

v_call: TRBV13
j_call: TRBJ2-1
cdr3_aa: CASSSAGRYEQFF

v_call: TRBV27
j_call: TRBJ2-2
cdr3_aa: CASSLSTGSADTGELFF

v_call: TRBV2
j_call: TRBJ2-7
cdr3_aa: CASREGAGGTYEQYF

v_call: TRBV6-6
j_call: TRBJ2-3
cdr3_aa: CASSYYRTDTQYF

v_call: TRBV6-5
j_call: TRBJ2-7
cdr3_aa: CASSYSPTGNSYEQYF

v_call: TRBV15
j_call: TRBJ2-1
cdr3_aa: CATSSGLAGYNEQFF

v_call: TRBV11-3
j_call: TRBJ2-7
cdr3_aa: CASSLGGEEEHEQYF

v_call: TRBV7-9
j_call: TRBJ2-5
cdr3_aa: CASSLAGLAKKTQYF

v_call: TRBV6-1
j_call: TRBJ2-1
cdr3_aa: CASSLRGTRFYEQFF

v_call: TRBV7-2
j_call: TRBJ2-1
cdr3_aa: CASSQGGSYNEQFF

v_call: TRBV13
j_call: TRBJ2-5
cdr3_aa: CASSFRLDPQETQYF

v_call: TRBV2
j_call: TRBJ1-2
cdr3_aa: CAWTPDSRGYTF

v_call: TRBV7-6
j_call: TRBJ1-1
cdr3_aa: CASSPLMRGMNTEAFF

v_call: TRBV5-5
j_call: NA
cdr3_aa: CASSLLAGGFYEQYF

v_call: TRBV4-1
j_call: TRBJ2-2
cdr3_aa: CASSQVFGGRGEAGELFF

v_call: TRBV27
j_call: TRBJ1-5
cdr3_aa: CASSLGQNQPQHF

v_call: TRBV29-1
j_call: TRBJ1-2
cdr3_aa: CSVEHEMDIANYGYTF

v_call: TRBV6-5
j_call: TRBJ2-1
cdr3_aa: CASSQDSRGDEQFF

v_call: TRBV5-1
j_call: TRBJ2-7
cdr3_aa: CASSPTGSYEQYF

v_call: TRBV19
j_call: TRBJ2-7
cdr3_aa: CASSIVGNSYEQYF

v_call: TRBV7-3
j_call: TRBJ2-7
cdr3_aa: CASSRGPSSYEQYF

v_call: TRBV4-1
j_call: TRBJ2-5
cdr3_aa: CASSQGGIETQYF

v_call: TRBV4-1
j_call: TRBJ1-5
cdr3_aa: CASSQHSNQPQHF

v_call: TRBV9
j_call: NA
cdr3_aa: CASSVGKVSEQYF

v_call: TRBV9
j_call: TRBJ2-2
cdr3_aa: CASSVGNAIVYTGELFF

v_call: TRBV11-3
j_call: TRBJ2-3
cdr3_aa: CASALGGTDTQYF